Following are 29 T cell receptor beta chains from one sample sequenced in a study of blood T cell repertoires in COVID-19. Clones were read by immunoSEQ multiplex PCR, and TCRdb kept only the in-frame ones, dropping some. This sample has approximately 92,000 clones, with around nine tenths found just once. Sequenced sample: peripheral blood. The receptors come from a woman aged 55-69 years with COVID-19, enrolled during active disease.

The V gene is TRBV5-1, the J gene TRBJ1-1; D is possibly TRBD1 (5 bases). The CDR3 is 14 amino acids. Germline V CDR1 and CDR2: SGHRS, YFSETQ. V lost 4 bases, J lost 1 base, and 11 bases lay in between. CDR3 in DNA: TGCGCCAGCAGCCTAGACCAGGGGAACACTGAAGCTTTCTTT. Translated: CASSLDQGNTEAFF.

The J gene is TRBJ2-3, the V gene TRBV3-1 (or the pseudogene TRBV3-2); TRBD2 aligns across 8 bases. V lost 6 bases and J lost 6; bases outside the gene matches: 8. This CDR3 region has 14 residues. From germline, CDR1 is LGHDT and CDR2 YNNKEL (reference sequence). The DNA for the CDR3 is TGTGCCAGCAGTCGTGGACTAGCAGGGGATACGCAGTATTTT. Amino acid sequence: CASSRGLAGDTQYF.

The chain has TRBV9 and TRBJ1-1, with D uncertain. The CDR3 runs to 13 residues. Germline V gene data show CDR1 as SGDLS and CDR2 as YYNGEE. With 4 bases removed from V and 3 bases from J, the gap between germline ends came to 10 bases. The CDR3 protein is CASSLRRDTEAFF. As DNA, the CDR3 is TGTGCCAGCAGCCTACGGCGGGACACTGAAGCTTTCTTT.

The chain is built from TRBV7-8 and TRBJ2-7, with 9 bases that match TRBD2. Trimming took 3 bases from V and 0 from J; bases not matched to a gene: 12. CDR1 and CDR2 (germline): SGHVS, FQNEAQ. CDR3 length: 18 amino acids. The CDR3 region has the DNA TGTGCCAGCAGCTTTCGGGCGGGGGGGCCTCTGGGCTCCTACGAGCAGTACTTC. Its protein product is CASSFRAGGPLGSYEQYF.

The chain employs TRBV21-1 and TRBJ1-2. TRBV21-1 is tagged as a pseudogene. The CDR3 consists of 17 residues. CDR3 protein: CASEALVGGHGNYGYTF. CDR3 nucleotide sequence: TGTGCCAGCGAAGCTCTGGTGGGGGGGCACGGTAACTATGGCTACACCTTC.

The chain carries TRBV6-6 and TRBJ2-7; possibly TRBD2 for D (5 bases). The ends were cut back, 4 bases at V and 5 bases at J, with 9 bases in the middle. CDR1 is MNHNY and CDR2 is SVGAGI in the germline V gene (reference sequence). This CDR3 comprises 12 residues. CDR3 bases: TGTGCCAGCAGTTCGAGGGATCACGAGCAGTACTTC. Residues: CASSSRDHEQYF.

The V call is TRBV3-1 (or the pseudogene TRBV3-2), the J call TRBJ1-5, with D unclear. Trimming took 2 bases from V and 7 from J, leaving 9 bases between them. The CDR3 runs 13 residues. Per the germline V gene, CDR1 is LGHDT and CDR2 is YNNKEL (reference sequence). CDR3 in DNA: TGTGCCAGCAGCCAATTGGGAGAGCAGCCCCAGCATTTT. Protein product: CASSQLGEQPQHF.

The CDR3 loop is CASSLMGENIQYF. The CDR3, as DNA: TGTGCCAGCAGCTTAATGGGAGAAAACATTCAGTACTTC. The rearrangement joins TRBV7-9 to TRBJ2-4; possible D gene TRBD2, 5 bases. V was cut by 2 bases and J by 5 bases, with 7 bases left in between. The CDR3 has 13 residues. The V gene's germline CDR1 is SEHNR and CDR2 FQNEAQ (reference sequence).

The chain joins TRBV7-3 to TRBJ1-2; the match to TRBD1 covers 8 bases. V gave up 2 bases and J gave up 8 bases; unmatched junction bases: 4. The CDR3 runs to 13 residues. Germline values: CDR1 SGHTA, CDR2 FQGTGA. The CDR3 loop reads CASSLLDRAGYTF. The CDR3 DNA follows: TGTGCCAGCAGCTTATTGGACAGGGCGGGCTACACCTTC.

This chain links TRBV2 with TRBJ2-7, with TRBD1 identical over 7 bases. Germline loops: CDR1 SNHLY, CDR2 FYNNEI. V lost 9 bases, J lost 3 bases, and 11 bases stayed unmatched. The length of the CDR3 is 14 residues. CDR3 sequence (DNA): TGTGCCAGTAACCATGTGGGACAGAACTACGAGCAGTACTTC. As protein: CASNHVGQNYEQYF.

CDR3 loop: CSVGTVPPYEQYF. Written as DNA, the CDR3 is TGCAGCGTCGGGACAGTCCCACCCTACGAGCAGTACTTC. This chain links TRBV29-1 with TRBJ2-7; TRBD1 agrees at 7 bases. Trimming removed 6 bases from V and 2 bases from J; junction bases left unmatched: 7. This CDR3 contains 13 residues. Germline V gene data show CDR1 as SQVTM and CDR2 as ANQGSEA.

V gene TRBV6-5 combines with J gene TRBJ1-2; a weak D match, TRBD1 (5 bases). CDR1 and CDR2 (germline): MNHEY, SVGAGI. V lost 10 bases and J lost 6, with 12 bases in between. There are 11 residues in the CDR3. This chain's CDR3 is CATVGGNGYTF. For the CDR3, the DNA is TGTGCCACCGTCGGGGGTAATGGCTACACCTTC.

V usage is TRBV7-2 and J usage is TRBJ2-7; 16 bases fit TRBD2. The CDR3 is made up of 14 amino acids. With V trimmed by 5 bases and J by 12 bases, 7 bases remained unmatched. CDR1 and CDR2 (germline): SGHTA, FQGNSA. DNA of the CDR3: TGTGCCAGCAGCCCGGGACTAGCGGGGGGGCACCGGTACTTC. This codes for CASSPGLAGGHRYF.

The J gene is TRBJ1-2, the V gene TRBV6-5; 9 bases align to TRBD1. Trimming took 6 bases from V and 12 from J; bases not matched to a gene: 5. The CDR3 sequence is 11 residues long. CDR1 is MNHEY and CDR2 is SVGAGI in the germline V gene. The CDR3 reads CASRTQGADTF. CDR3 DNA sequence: TGTGCCAGCAGGACACAGGGGGCGGACACCTTC.

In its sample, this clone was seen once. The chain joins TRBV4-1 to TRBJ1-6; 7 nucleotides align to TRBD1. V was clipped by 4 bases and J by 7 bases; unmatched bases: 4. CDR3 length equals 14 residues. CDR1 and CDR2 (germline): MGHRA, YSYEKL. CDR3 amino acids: CASSPPGQNSPLHF. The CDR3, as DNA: TGCGCCAGCAGCCCCCCGGGACAGAATTCACCCCTCCACTTT.

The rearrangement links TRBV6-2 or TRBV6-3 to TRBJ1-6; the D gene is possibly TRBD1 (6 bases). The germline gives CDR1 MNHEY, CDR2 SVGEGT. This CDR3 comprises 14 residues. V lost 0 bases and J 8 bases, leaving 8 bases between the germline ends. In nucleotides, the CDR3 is TGTGCCAGCAGTTACTCGGACAGTGATTCACCCCTCCACTTT. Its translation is CASSYSDSDSPLHF.

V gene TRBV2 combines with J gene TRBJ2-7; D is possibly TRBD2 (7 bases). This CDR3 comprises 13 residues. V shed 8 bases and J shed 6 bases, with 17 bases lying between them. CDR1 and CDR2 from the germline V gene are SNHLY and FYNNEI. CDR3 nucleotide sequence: TGTGCCAGCTGCCAGATGGGGGGGCCCGAGCAGTACTTC. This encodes CASCQMGGPEQYF.

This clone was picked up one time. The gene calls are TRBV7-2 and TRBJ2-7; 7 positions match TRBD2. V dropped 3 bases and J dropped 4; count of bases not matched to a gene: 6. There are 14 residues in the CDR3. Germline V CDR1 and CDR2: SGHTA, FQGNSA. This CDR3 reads CASSLLADGYEQYF. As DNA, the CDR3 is TGTGCCAGCAGCTTGCTAGCGGACGGATACGAGCAGTACTTC. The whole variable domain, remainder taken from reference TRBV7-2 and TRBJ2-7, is GAGVSQSPSNKVTEKGKDVELRCDPISGHTALYWYRQSLGQGLEFLIYFQGNSAPDKSGLPSDRFSAERTGGSVSTLTIQRTQQEDSAVYLCASSLLADGYEQYFGPGTRLTVT.

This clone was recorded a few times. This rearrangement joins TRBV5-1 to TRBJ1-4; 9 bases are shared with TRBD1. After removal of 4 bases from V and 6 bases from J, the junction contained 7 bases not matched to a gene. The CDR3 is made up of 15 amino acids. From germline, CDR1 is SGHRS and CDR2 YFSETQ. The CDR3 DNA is TGCGCCAGCAGCCCAACAGGGGGCATTGATGAAAAACTGTTTTTT. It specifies CASSPTGGIDEKLFF.

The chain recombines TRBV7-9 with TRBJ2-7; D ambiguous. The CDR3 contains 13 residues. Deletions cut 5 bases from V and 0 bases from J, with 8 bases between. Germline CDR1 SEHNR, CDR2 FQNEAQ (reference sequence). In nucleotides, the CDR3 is TGTGCCAGCAGCCGGGTGGCCTCCTACGAGCAGTACTTC. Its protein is CASSRVASYEQYF.

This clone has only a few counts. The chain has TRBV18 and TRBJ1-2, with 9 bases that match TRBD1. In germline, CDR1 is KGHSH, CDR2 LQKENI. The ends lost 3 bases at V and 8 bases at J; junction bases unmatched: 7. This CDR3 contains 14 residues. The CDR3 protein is CASSPKDRGYGYTF. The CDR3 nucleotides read TGTGCCAGCTCACCCAAGGACAGGGGTTACGGCTACACCTTC.

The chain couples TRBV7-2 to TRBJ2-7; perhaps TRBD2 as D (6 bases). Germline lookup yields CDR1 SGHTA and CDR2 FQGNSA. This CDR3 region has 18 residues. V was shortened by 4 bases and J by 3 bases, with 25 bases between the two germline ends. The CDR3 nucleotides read TGTGCCAGCAGCTCTCTTAGGGTCCGTGCCACGGACTACTACGAGCAGTACTTC. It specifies CASSSLRVRATDYYEQYF.

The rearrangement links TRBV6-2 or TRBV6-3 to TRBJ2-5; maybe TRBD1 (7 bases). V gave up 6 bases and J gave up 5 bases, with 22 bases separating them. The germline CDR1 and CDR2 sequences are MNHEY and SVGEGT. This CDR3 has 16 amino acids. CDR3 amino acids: CASSPDREEGGETQYF. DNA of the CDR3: TGTGCCAGCAGCCCTGACAGGGAGGAGGGCGGCGAGACCCAGTACTTC.

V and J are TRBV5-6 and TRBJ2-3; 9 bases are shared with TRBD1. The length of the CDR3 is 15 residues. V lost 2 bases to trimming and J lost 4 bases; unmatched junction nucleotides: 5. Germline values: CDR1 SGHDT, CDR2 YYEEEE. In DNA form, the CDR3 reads TGTGCCAGCAGCTTTGGGACAGGGATGTCAGATACGCAGTATTTT. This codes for CASSFGTGMSDTQYF.

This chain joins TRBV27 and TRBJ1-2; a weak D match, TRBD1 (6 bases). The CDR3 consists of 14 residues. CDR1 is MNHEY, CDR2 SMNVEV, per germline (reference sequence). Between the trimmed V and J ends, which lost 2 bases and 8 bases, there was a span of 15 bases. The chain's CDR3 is CASSLVFGGRGYTF. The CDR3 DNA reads TGTGCCAGCAGTTTAGTGTTCGGGGGGCGAGGCTACACCTTC.

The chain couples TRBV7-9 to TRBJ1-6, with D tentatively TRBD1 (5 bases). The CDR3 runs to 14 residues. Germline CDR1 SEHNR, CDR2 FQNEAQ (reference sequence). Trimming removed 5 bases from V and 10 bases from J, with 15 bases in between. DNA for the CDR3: TGTGCCAGCAGCCCGAGGGGTGGGGGGTCACCCCTCCACTTT. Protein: CASSPRGGGSPLHF. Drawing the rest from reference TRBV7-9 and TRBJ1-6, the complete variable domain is DTGVSQNPRHKITKRGQNVTFRCDPISEHNRLYWYRQTLGQGPEFLTYFQNEAQLEKSRLLSDRFSAERPKGSFSTLEIQRTEQGDSAMYLCASSPRGGGSPLHFGNGTRLTVT.

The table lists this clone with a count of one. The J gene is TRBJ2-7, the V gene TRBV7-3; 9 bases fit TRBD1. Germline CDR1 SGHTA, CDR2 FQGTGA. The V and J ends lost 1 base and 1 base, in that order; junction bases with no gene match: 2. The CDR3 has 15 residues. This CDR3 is CASSLMGTGSYEQYF. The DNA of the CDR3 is TGTGCCAGCAGCTTAATGGGGACAGGGTCCTACGAGCAGTACTTC.

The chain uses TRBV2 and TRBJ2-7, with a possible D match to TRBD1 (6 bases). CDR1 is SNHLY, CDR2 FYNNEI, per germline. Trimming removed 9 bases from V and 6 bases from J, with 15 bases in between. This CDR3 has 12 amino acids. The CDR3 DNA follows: TGTGCCAGTTGCAGGGGAGTCGGCGAGCAGTACTTC. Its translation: CASCRGVGEQYF.

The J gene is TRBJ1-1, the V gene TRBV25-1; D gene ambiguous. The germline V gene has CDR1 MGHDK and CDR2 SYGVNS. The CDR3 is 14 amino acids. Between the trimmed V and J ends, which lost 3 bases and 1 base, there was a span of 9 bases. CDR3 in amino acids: CASSDGSWNTEAFF. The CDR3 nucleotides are TGTGCCAGCAGTGATGGGAGTTGGAACACTGAAGCTTTCTTT.